A single sample gave rise to the 21 T cell receptor beta chains below, sequenced in a study of T cells in Graves' hyperthyroidism and ophthalmopathy. TCR beta CDR3 region amplification was performed from RNA transcripts. The HTBI set primed first-round TCR CDR3 RT-PCR. MiXCR, run by TCRdb on the multiplex PCR reads, gives a single entry per CDR3 protein. The data show 530,000 or so distinct CDR3 sequences, about 45% seen once. The material sequenced was peripheral blood or thyroid tissue (not recorded which). These TCRs come from a woman younger than 35 with Graves' hyperthyroidism.

This chain links TRBV2 with TRBJ2-7, with 7 bases identical to TRBD2. CDR3 length equals 16 residues. In germline, CDR1 is SNHLY, CDR2 FYNNEI. J was trimmed by 6 bases and V by 1 base; bases with no gene match: 12. The CDR3 reads CASSEVGRALGSEQYF. Here the CDR3 DNA reads TGTGCCAGCAGTGAAGTGGGGAGGGCCCTCGGTAGCGAGCAGTACTTC.

The rearrangement joins TRBV19 to TRBJ1-4, with D uncertain. Germline loops: CDR1 LNHDA, CDR2 SQIVND (reference sequence). V dropped 6 bases and J dropped 5 bases, with 10 bases sitting between them. The CDR3 has 13 residues. CDR3 nucleotides: TGTGCCAGTAGCGTGGGGAAGAATGAAAAACTGTTTTTT. Translation: CASSVGKNEKLFF.

This clonotype was observed many times. The chain has TRBV20-1 and TRBJ1-3; 7 bases map to TRBD1. V shed 5 bases and J 9 bases; nucleotides not matched to a gene: 13. The length of the CDR3 is 14 residues. CDR1 and CDR2 from the germline V gene are DFQATT and SNEGSKA (reference sequence). The DNA of the CDR3 is TGCAGTGCTGTAAGGGACAGCCGAACGTCCACCATATATTTT. It specifies CSAVRDSRTSTIYF.

This clonotype was seen a few times. V gene TRBV29-1 combines with J gene TRBJ1-1, with D maybe TRBD1 (5 bases). The CDR3 totals 12 residues. Deletions cut 5 bases from V and 5 bases from J, with 12 bases between. Per the germline V gene, CDR1 is SQVTM and CDR2 is ANQGSEA. The CDR3 DNA follows: TGCAGCGTTAGGGGATGGGGAACTGAAGCTTTCTTT. It is translated as CSVRGWGTEAFF.

This clonotype was found a few times. V gene TRBV4-1 combines with J gene TRBJ1-2; possible D gene TRBD1, 5 bases. From germline, CDR1 is MGHRA and CDR2 YSYEKL. This CDR3 is 14 amino acids long. Trimming pared 0 bases from V and 4 bases from J, leaving 9 bases between. CDR3 DNA: TGCGCCAGCAGCCAAGACAGGGCGCCCTATGGCTACACCTTC. It yields the protein CASSQDRAPYGYTF.

This clonotype was observed a handful of times. This sequence joins TRBV2 and TRBJ2-3; D may match TRBD1 or TRBD2 (5 bases each). V lost 5 bases and J lost 5, with 11 bases in between. CDR1 is SNHLY, CDR2 FYNNEI, per germline. The CDR3 is 13 residues long. CDR3 sequence reads: CASSRGPGDTQYF. The DNA for the CDR3 is TGTGCCAGCAGTCGGGGACCAGGAGATACGCAGTATTTT.

This chain links TRBV29-1 with TRBJ1-1; 7 bases are shared with TRBD1. There are 15 residues in the CDR3. CDR1 and CDR2 (germline): SQVTM, ANQGSEA. J lost 0 bases, V lost 1 base, and 5 bases had no gene match. The CDR3 sequence is CSVEGGTDMNTEAFF. In nucleotides, the CDR3 is TGCAGCGTTGAAGGGGGGACAGACATGAACACTGAAGCTTTCTTT.

CDR3 sequence (DNA): TGTGCCATCAGCCACGATGGACAGGGGGCTAACTATGGCTACACCTTC. Residues: CAISHDGQGANYGYTF. The J gene is TRBJ1-2, the V gene TRBV10-3; 10 bases align to TRBD1. Germline CDR1 ENHRY, CDR2 SYGVKD. J was trimmed by 0 bases and V by 6 bases; bases with no gene match: 7. The CDR3 runs 16 residues.

The gene calls are TRBV5-4 and TRBJ2-5, with D perhaps given as TRBD1 or TRBD2 (6 bases each). The CDR3 extends over 16 amino acids. Per the germline V gene, CDR1 is SGHNT and CDR2 is YYREEE (reference sequence). V gave up 5 bases and J gave up 3 bases, with 20 bases separating them. CDR3 sequence reads: CASREGGSLREETQYF. The CDR3 DNA follows: TGTGCCAGCAGGGAGGGGGGCTCCTTGAGGGAAGAGACCCAGTACTTC. Complete variable domain (other parts from reference TRBV5-4 and TRBJ2-5): ETGVTQSPTHLIKTRGQQVTLRCSSQSGHNTVSWYQQALGQGPQFIFQYYREEENGRGNFPPRFSGLQFPNYSSELNVNALELDDSALYLCASREGGSLREETQYFGPGTRLLVL.

On this clonotype: A junction end diverges from the germline sequence, so it may reflect a read error. The CDR3 protein is CAGSTGVGTNQGTQYF. The CDR3 bases are TGTGCCGGCAGCACCGGCGTCGGGACTAACCAAGGGACCCAGTACTTC. The chain links TRBV7-2 to TRBJ2-5, with 7 bases that match TRBD2. There are 16 residues in the CDR3. Germline V gives CDR1 SGHTA, CDR2 FQGNSA. The entire variable domain, with the rest obtained from reference TRBV7-2 and TRBJ2-5, is as follows: GAGVSQSPSNKVTEKGKDVELRCDPISGHTALYWYRQSLGQGLEFLIYFQGNSAPDKSGLPSDRFSAERTGGSVSTLTIQRTQQEDSAVYLCAGSTGVGTNQGTQYFGPGTRLLVL.

This chain connects TRBV7-9 to TRBJ1-4; D is possibly TRBD1 (5 bases). The V end lost 4 bases, the J end lost 7 bases, and 19 bases lay between the germline ends. This CDR3 is 16 amino acids long. Germline CDR1 SEHNR, CDR2 FQNEAQ (reference sequence). CDR3 sequence (DNA): TGTGCCAGCAGCTGGGCAGGGACCTCATATGGTGAAAAACTGTTTTTT. This translates into CASSWAGTSYGEKLFF.

The chain has TRBV7-4 and TRBJ1-2; D is possibly TRBD1 (5 bases). With 6 bases removed from V and 8 bases from J, the gap between germline ends came to 16 bases. The CDR3 contains 13 residues. CDR1 and CDR2 (germline): SGHVT, SQSDAQ. The CDR3 sequence is CASRRDGYNGYTF. The CDR3 DNA reads TGTGCCAGCAGACGGGACGGGTATAACGGCTACACCTTC.

Concerning this clonotype itself: The missing conserved phenylalanine or tryptophan at the end of this CDR3 makes a read error likely. No DNA is shown, since the ends of the CDR3 on it are uncertain; the CDR3 is the one TCRdb lists. V and J are TRBV7-3 and TRBJ2-5; the table gives TRBD2 as D, unverified against the DNA. CDR1 SGHTA and CDR2 FQGTGA come from the germline V gene. A total of 10 residues make up the CDR3, ends included. This CDR3 reads CASSWRDGRL.

This clonotype was counted only a few times. The chain recombines TRBV7-2 with TRBJ1-5; D unresolved. Germline CDR1 reads SGHTA; CDR2 reads FQGNSA. Trimming removed 1 base at V and 10 bases at J, with 2 bases between. The CDR3 extends over 10 amino acids. The CDR3 protein is CASSLGPQHF. The DNA for the CDR3 is TGTGCCAGCAGCTTAGGTCCCCAGCATTTT.

Concerning this clonotype itself: Because the CDR3's place on the DNA is in doubt, the DNA is left out and the CDR3 is given as listed by TCRdb. The genes are TRBV2 and TRBJ1-2; the table's D call TRBD1 went unverified against the DNA. Germline-derived CDR1 and CDR2 are SNHLY and FYNNEI. The CDR3 extends over 13 residues, inclusive of both ends. This CDR3 is CASREGWGHGNTF.

This clonotype was observed once. One junction end does not reproduce the germline sequence, and a read error may be involved. The chain recombines TRBV7-8 with TRBJ2-7, with TRBD2 matching 8 bases. There are 14 residues in the CDR3. The V gene's germline CDR1 is SGHVS and CDR2 FQNEAQ. This CDR3 is CASSLTSASYEQYF. The CDR3 region has the DNA TGTGCCAGCAGCCTGACTAGCGCCTCCTACGAACAGTACTTC. Supplemented by reference TRBV7-8 and TRBJ2-7, the full variable domain reads GAGVSQSPRYKVAKRGQDVALRCDPISGHVSLFWYQQALGQGPEFLTYFQNEAQLDKSGLPSDRFFAERPEGSVSTLKIQRTQQEDSAVYLCASSLTSASYEQYFGPGTRLTVT.

The V and J genes are TRBV20-1 and TRBJ1-6, with TRBD1 as a possible D gene (5 bases). CDR3 size: 13 residues. From germline, CDR1 is DFQATT and CDR2 SNEGSKA (reference sequence). CDR3 loop: CRDRWRGGSPLHF. The CDR3 coding sequence is TGCAGAGATCGATGGAGGGGTGGTTCACCCCTCCACTTT.

CDR3 region: CATRDERGQVSNQPQHF. The CDR3 DNA reads TGTGCCACGAGGGATGAGCGGGGACAGGTTAGCAATCAGCCCCAGCATTTT. The chain carries TRBV10-3 and TRBJ1-5, with TRBD1 matching 8 bases. CDR3 length: 17 residues. From germline, CDR1 is ENHRY and CDR2 SYGVKD. Unmatched junction bases numbered 14, after V lost 10 bases and J lost 0 bases.

This clonotype appeared many times. The genes are TRBV19 and TRBJ2-2; D perhaps matches TRBD2 (5 bases). The V and J ends lost 4 bases and 4 bases respectively, with 16 bases between them. Germline V CDR1 and CDR2: LNHDA, SQIVND (reference sequence). This CDR3 region has 16 residues. The CDR3 protein is CASSTGFSGSTGELFF. The DNA for the CDR3 is TGTGCCAGTAGTACCGGCTTCAGCGGAAGCACCGGGGAGCTGTTTTTT.

In DNA, the CDR3 is TGTGCCAGTAGTGGGAGCCTCAGGGGGCTGGGAGGCTACACCTTC. It encodes CASSGSLRGLGGYTF. The V and J genes are TRBV19 and TRBJ1-2; 8 bases are shared with TRBD1. The V gene's germline CDR1 is LNHDA and CDR2 SQIVND (reference sequence). With V trimmed by 5 bases and J by 8 bases, 13 bases remained unmatched. This CDR3 contains 15 residues.

This clonotype was picked up many times. The J gene is TRBJ2-7, the V gene TRBV7-8; D assignment may be TRBD1 or TRBD2 (7 bases each). CDR3 length: 17 amino acids. Trimming pared 1 base from V and 3 bases from J, leaving 19 bases between. CDR1 is SGHVS and CDR2 is FQNEAQ in the germline V gene. For the CDR3, the DNA is TGTGCCAGCAGCTTAGAAGCGGGACAGTTGCCCTACTACGAGCAGTACTTC. This sequence encodes CASSLEAGQLPYYEQYF.